The clone carrying this TCR beta chain was detected only once. V was cut by 1 base and J by 5 bases, with 14 bases left in between. The CDR3 has 15 amino acids. The germline V gene has CDR1 MNHNY and CDR2 SVGAGI (reference sequence). CD8 cells regarded as naive lacked CD45RO, were positively chosen for CCR7, and omitted terminally differentiated effector memory CD45RA+ cells. The data were taken from a study of shared clonotypes between healthy human individuals. Some clones are missing from TCRdb's copy, which holds only in-frame ones; the method was immunoSEQ multiplex PCR. The sample has some 2.1 million clones, roughly 95% seen once.

The sequenced sample consisted of naive CD8+ T cells from PBMCs. The TCR was taken from a man aged 18 to 35 in good health. Some clones in this sample may be carry-over from other donors' samples. The gene calls are TRBV6-6 and TRBJ1-1; no reliable D call. The CDR3 DNA reads TGTGCCAGCAGTTACTTTGGCCAAGGAGCGACTGAAGCTTTCTTT. It codes for CASSYFGQGATEAFF.